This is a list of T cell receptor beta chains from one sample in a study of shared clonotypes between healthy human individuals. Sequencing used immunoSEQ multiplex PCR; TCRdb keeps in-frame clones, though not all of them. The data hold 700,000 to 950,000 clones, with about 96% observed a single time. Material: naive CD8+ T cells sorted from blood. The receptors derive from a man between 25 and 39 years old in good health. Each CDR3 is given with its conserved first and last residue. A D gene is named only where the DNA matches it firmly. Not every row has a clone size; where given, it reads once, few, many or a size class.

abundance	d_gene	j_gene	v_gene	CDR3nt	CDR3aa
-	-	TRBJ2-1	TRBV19	TGTGCCAGTAGTGGCTCCTCCTACAATGAGCAGTTCTTC	CASSGSSYNEQFF
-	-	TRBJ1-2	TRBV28	TGTGCCAGCAGTTTAACTGCTACAGCCGATAACTATGGCTACACCTTC	CASSLTATADNYGYTF
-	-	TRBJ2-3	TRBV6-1	TGTGCCAGCAGTGAAAGAACCGGATGGGACGGCACAGATACGCAGTATTTT	CASSERTGWDGTDTQYF
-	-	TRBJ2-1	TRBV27	TGTGCCAGCAGCCAATCTGGAGGGTATGAGCAGTTCTTC	CASSQSGGYEQFF
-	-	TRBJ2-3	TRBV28	TGTGCCAGCAGTTTAGGGACAACCAGGGCAGATACGCAGTATTTT	CASSLGTTRADTQYF
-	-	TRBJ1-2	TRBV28	TGTGCCAGCAGTCCTCCGGACAGCGCGGTCTATGGCTACACCTTC	CASSPPDSAVYGYTF
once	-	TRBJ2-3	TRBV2	TGTGCCCTCTACCTCACAGATACGCAGTATTTT	CALYLTDTQYF
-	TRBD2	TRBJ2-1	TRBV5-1	TGCGCCAGCAGCTTGGCGGGAGGGCCGATTGGTGAGCAGTTCTTC	CASSLAGGPIGEQFF
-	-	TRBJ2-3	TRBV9	TGTGCCAGCAGCGTAGCGGGCAGGGGAGTGGATACGCAGTATTTT	CASSVAGRGVDTQYF
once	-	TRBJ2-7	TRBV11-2	TGTGCCAGCAGCTTAGCCTCGGGCCCGTACGAGCAGTACTTC	CASSLASGPYEQYF
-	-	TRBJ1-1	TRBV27	TGTGGTAGCGGACCCCGGGCGAACACTGAAGCTTTCTTT	CGSGPRANTEAFF
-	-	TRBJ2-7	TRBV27	TGTGCCAGCTCCTACACAGACTCCTACGAGCAGTACTTC	CASSYTDSYEQYF
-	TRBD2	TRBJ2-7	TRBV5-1	TGCGCCAGCAGCTTGTCTAGCGGGAGTCCCTACGAGCAGTACTTC	CASSLSSGSPYEQYF
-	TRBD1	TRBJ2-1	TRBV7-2	TGTGCCAGCAGCGACCGGGACAGGGGTTCCGCTGAGCAGTTCTTC	CASSDRDRGSAEQFF
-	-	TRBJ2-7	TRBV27	TGTGCCAGCACCCGGACTTCCTACGAGCAGTACTTC	CASTRTSYEQYF
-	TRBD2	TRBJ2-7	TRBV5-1	TGCGCCAGCAGCTTGGTGGGCAGGACTAGCGGGAGTATCACCTACGAGCAGTACTTC	CASSLVGRTSGSITYEQYF
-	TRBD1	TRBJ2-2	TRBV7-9	TGTGCCAAACAGGGGGAGAACACCGGGGAGCTGTTTTTT	CAKQGENTGELFF
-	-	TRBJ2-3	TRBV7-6	TGTGCCAGCAGCCTCGGTGGTACCACAGATACGCAGTATTTT	CASSLGGTTDTQYF
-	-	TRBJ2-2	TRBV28	TGTGCCAGCTCCCGTAGCACCGGGGAGCTGTTTTTT	CASSRSTGELFF
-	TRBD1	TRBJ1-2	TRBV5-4	TGTGCCAGCAGCTTGACAGGGGGCAACTATGGCTACACCTTC	CASSLTGGNYGYTF
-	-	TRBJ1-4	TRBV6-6	TGTGCCAGCAGATTGACTAATGAAAAACTGTTTTTT	CASRLTNEKLFF
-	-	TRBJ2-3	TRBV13	TGTGCCAGCAGCTCATCTAGCGGAGGGGGTGGGGATACGCAGTATTTT	CASSSSSGGGGDTQYF
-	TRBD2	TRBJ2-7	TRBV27	TGTGCCAGCATCAACTCCCGGACTAGCGGCTCCTACGAGCAGTACTTC	CASINSRTSGSYEQYF
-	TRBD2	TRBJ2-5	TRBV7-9	TGTGCCAGCTCCTATCTTGGGGACTATAAAGAGACCCAGTACTTC	CASSYLGDYKETQYF
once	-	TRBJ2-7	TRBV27	TGTGCCAGCAGTTTACAATCTAGGGGGGGACCCGACTACGAGCAGTACTTC	CASSLQSRGGPDYEQYF
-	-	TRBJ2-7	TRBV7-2	TGTGCCAGCAGCTTAACGGCAGGGTCCTACGAGCAGTACTTC	CASSLTAGSYEQYF
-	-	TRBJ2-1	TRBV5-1	TGCGCCAGCAGCCCCTTGTGGGACAATGAGCAGTTCTTC	CASSPLWDNEQFF
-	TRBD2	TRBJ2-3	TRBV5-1	TGCGCCAGCAGCGGGGGGACTAGCGGGAGAGTTGATACGCAGTATTTT	CASSGGTSGRVDTQYF
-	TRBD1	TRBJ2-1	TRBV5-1	TGCGCCAGCAGCCCCCCCCGACAGGGTGGAAATGAGCAGTTCTTC	CASSPPRQGGNEQFF
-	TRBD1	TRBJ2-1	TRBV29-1	TGCAGCGGGGACAGGGACAACAATGAGCAGTTCTTC	CSGDRDNNEQFF
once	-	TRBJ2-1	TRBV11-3	TGTGCCAGCAGCTTAGATGGGGGGCACGGGTACAATGAGCAGTTCTTC	CASSLDGGHGYNEQFF
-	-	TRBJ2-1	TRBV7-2	TGTGCCAGCAGCTTAGAAAATGAGCAGTTCTTC	CASSLENEQFF
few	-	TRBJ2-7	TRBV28	TGTGCGACCGCGAGCTCCTACGAGCAGTACTTC	CATASSYEQYF
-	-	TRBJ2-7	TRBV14	TGTGCCAGCAGCCAGCTCGGGGGCCTCGCTTACGAGCAGTACTTC	CASSQLGGLAYEQYF
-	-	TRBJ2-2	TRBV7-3	TGTGCCAGCGGGGACTCAAACACCGGGGAGCTGTTTTTT	CASGDSNTGELFF
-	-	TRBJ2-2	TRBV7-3	TGTGCCAGCAGCTTAGGGGTGGAAGGGGAGCTGTTTTTT	CASSLGVEGELFF
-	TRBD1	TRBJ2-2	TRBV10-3	TGTGCCATCAGTGGGCCCGGGACAGGTTTGGACTTGGCCGGGGAGCTGTTTTTT	CAISGPGTGLDLAGELFF
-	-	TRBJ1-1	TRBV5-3	TGTGCCAGGGGGATGAGGACTGAAGCTTTCTTT	CARGMRTEAFF
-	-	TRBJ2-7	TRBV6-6	TGTGCCAGCAGTTGGGACGGAGTAAGGGAGCAGTACTTC	CASSWDGVREQYF
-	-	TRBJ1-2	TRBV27	TGTGCCAGCAGTTCGCCAGGCACTAACTATGGCTACACCTTC	CASSSPGTNYGYTF
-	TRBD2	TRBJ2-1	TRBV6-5	TGTGCCAGCCACGCCCTAGCGGGAGAATATGAGCAGTTCTTC	CASHALAGEYEQFF
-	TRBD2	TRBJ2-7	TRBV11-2	TGTGCCAGCAGCGAGACTAGCGGATCCTACGAGCAGTACTTC	CASSETSGSYEQYF
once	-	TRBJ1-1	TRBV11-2	TGTGCCAGCAGTCGCAAATTAGGGGGGAACACTGAAGCTTTCTTT	CASSRKLGGNTEAFF
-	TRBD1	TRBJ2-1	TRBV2	TGTGCCACGCACACGGGACAGGGGGGATACAATGAGCAGTTCTTC	CATHTGQGGYNEQFF
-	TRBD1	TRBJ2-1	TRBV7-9	TGTGCCAGCAGCTCCCCGGACAGGGTTTCCTACAATGAGCAGTTCTTC	CASSSPDRVSYNEQFF
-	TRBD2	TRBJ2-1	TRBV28	TGTGCCAGCAGTCCTGCAGGGAGCGGGAGGGCCGATGAGCAGTTCTTC	CASSPAGSGRADEQFF
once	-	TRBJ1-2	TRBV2	TGTGCCAGCAGTGCGGGGGTCGGGGGATATGGCTACACCTTC	CASSAGVGGYGYTF
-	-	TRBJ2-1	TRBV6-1	TGTGCCAGCAGTGAAGCGGGAGTTCCCAATGAGCAGTTCTTC	CASSEAGVPNEQFF
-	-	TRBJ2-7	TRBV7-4	TGTGCCAGCAGCACCGCGGGCAGCTCCTACGAGCAGTACTTC	CASSTAGSSYEQYF
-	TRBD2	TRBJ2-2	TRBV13	TGTGCCAGCAGCTCCGGACTAGCGGGACACACCGGGGAGCTGTTTTTT	CASSSGLAGHTGELFF
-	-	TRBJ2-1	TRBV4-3	TGCGCCAGCAGCCAAGTTGAGACGTACAATGAGCAGTTCTTC	CASSQVETYNEQFF
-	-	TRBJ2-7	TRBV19	TGTGCCAGTAGTATAGATAGTAGCGGCACCTACGAGCAGTACTTC	CASSIDSSGTYEQYF
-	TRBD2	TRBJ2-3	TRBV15	TGTGCCACCAGCAGAGTGAGGACTAGCGGGACTACGCAGTATTTT	CATSRVRTSGTTQYF
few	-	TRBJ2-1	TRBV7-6	TGTGCCAGCAGCCCAATTGGGGCGGGCGAGCAGTTCTTC	CASSPIGAGEQFF
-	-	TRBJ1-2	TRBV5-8	TGTGCCAGCACTCCCGGGCGAGGTTTTGTGGGAGCTAACTATGGCTACACCTTC	CASTPGRGFVGANYGYTF